This TCR beta chain was observed in a study of shared clonotypes between healthy human individuals. General observations from the study: In contrast to clonotypes shared by all four donors, non-shared clonotypes had lower generation probabilities.

Germline CDR1 reads SGDLS; CDR2 reads YYNGEE. Between the trimmed V and J ends, which lost 0 bases and 0 bases, there was a span of 4 bases. The CDR3 covers 14 residues. Points on this clone: The target antigen is unknown. This CDR3 is also generated by other DNA sequences in the sample.

Clones were sequenced by immunoSEQ multiplex PCR, and TCRdb holds only the in-frame ones, with some missing. The sample has some 2,500,000 clones; roughly 93% are singletons. Free of recent acute infections or vaccinations, the donors were healthy HIV-negative adults. The sequencing input was naive CD4+ T cells from PBMCs. The subset was: CD45RA+ positively selected. The V and J genes are TRBV9 and TRBJ1-5, with no clear D. This clonotype originated in a man aged 18 to 29 in good health. Some clones in this sample may be carry-over from other donors' samples. The CDR3 protein is CASSVDYSNQPQHF. In DNA, the CDR3 is TGTGCCAGCAGCGTAGATTATAGCAATCAGCCCCAGCATTTT.